The clone carrying this T cell receptor (beta chain) showed up just a few times. Its antigen is undetermined. The CDR3 loop spans 11 amino acids. Trimming took off 0 bases at V and 10 bases at J, with 3 bases between the two ends. Germline V gene lookup returns CDR1 LNHNV and CDR2 YYDKDF (reference sequence). The use of a sample-barcoded 5' primer and a J-beta primer mix characterized a second PCR of 7 to 11 cycles. A single record per CDR3 protein comes from TCRdb applying MiXCR to the 5' RACE reads. The table shows about 1.8 million distinct CDR3 sequences, with less than 50% occurring only once. These data belong to a study of blood T cells in healthy people across ages. Looking at the study overall: Every two T cells gave about one barcoded beta molecule via template switching.

Notes on the study in general: It was the long-lived donors that had more naive CD4+ cells and higher diversity than aged donors.

The receptor comes from a woman aged 40 to 49 in good health. The sample comprised blood. This chain connects TRBV15 to TRBJ1-4; unclear D gene. The CDR3: CATSRDGKLFF. The CDR3 bases are TGTGCCACCAGCAGAGACGGAAAACTGTTTTTT. The full variable domain, rest sourced from reference TRBV15 and TRBJ1-4, is DAMVIQNPRYQVTQFGKPVTLSCSQTLNHNVMYWYQQKSSQAPKLLFHYYDKDFNNEADTPDNFQSRRPNTSFCFLDIRSPGLGDTAMYLCATSRDGKLFFGSGTQLSVL.